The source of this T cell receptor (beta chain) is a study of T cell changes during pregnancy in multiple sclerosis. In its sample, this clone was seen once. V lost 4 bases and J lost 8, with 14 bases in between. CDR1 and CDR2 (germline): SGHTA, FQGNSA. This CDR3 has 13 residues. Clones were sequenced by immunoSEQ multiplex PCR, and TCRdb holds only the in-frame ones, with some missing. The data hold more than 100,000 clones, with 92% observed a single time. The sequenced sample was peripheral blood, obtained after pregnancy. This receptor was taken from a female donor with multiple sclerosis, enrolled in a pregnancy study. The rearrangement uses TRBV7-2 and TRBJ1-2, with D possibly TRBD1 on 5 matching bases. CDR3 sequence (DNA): TGTGCCAGCAGCTCGAGTGGGGGGTTCGGCTACACCTTC. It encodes CASSSSGGFGYTF.